This is a list of T cell receptor beta chains from one sample in a study of shared clonotypes between healthy human individuals. Data came from immunoSEQ multiplex PCR; TCRdb stores just in-frame clones and leaves some out. The repertoire has around 2.5 million clones, approximately 93% of them found once; the top ten carry 0.36%. Source material: naive CD4+ T cells from PBMCs. The receptors were gathered from a young man in good health. Some clones in this sample may be carry-over from other donors' samples. Both conserved end residues are trimmed from each CDR3. Each record gives: clone size, V gene, J gene, D gene, CDR3 protein. A D gene is named only where the DNA matches it firmly. Clone size is shown for a subset of rows, as once, few, many or a class of expanded clone.

clone size: -; V gene: TRBV27; J gene: TRBJ2-5; D gene: TRBD1; CDR3 protein: ASRLKGQGPGETQY
clone size: -; V gene: TRBV7-9; J gene: TRBJ2-5; D gene: TRBD2; CDR3 protein: ASSLVGSGRRETQY
clone size: -; V gene: TRBV30; J gene: TRBJ2-1; D gene: -; CDR3 protein: AWSAAKWQGSSYNEQF
clone size: once; V gene: TRBV5-1; J gene: TRBJ1-3; D gene: -; CDR3 protein: ASSLEGSGGNTIY
clone size: -; V gene: TRBV7-9; J gene: TRBJ1-5; D gene: -; CDR3 protein: ASSLAGGFGNQPQH
clone size: -; V gene: TRBV7-3; J gene: TRBJ2-2; D gene: -; CDR3 protein: ASSFSGKGRGFSGELF
clone size: once; V gene: TRBV5-6; J gene: TRBJ2-1; D gene: -; CDR3 protein: ASSLSGWDEQF
clone size: -; V gene: TRBV6-1; J gene: TRBJ1-2; D gene: -; CDR3 protein: ASIERADFGYT
clone size: few; V gene: TRBV7-2; J gene: TRBJ1-2; D gene: -; CDR3 protein: ASSNPVGIGYGYT
clone size: -; V gene: TRBV7-3; J gene: TRBJ2-3; D gene: -; CDR3 protein: ASSSGRASTDTQY
clone size: -; V gene: TRBV5-6; J gene: TRBJ2-3; D gene: TRBD2; CDR3 protein: ASSFLYKAGGPGTDTQY
clone size: -; V gene: TRBV19; J gene: TRBJ2-6; D gene: -; CDR3 protein: ASRRDTIQGSGANVLT
clone size: -; V gene: TRBV11-3; J gene: TRBJ2-1; D gene: TRBD2; CDR3 protein: ASSFASGGDNEQF
clone size: -; V gene: TRBV25-1; J gene: TRBJ1-6; D gene: TRBD1; CDR3 protein: ASSDPSGTGVSPLH
clone size: -; V gene: TRBV10-2; J gene: TRBJ1-2; D gene: -; CDR3 protein: ASSDLRGYYGYT
clone size: -; V gene: TRBV12-1; J gene: TRBJ2-3; D gene: -; CDR3 protein: ASSTGTSGKSTDTQY
clone size: -; V gene: TRBV29-1; J gene: TRBJ1-5; D gene: TRBD1; CDR3 protein: SVVFRDRGDQPQH
clone size: -; V gene: TRBV20-1; J gene: TRBJ1-1; D gene: -; CDR3 protein: SARGGGWAF
clone size: -; V gene: TRBV6-5; J gene: TRBJ1-2; D gene: TRBD1; CDR3 protein: ASRGTVTNYGYT
clone size: -; V gene: TRBV29-1; J gene: TRBJ2-1; D gene: -; CDR3 protein: GTSSYNEQF
clone size: -; V gene: TRBV4-3; J gene: TRBJ2-1; D gene: TRBD2; CDR3 protein: ASSQVHLAAYYNEQF
clone size: -; V gene: TRBV4-1; J gene: TRBJ1-6; D gene: -; CDR3 protein: ASSQISGTANSPLH
clone size: -; V gene: TRBV5-1; J gene: TRBJ2-7; D gene: TRBD2; CDR3 protein: ASSSPGTSGTRGHYEQY
clone size: -; V gene: TRBV18; J gene: TRBJ2-7; D gene: -; CDR3 protein: ASSPIKGPSSYEQY
clone size: -; V gene: TRBV28; J gene: TRBJ1-2; D gene: -; CDR3 protein: ASKSRQLGYGYT
clone size: few; V gene: TRBV7-9; J gene: TRBJ2-5; D gene: -; CDR3 protein: ASSFKETQY
clone size: -; V gene: TRBV11-2; J gene: TRBJ2-1; D gene: TRBD1; CDR3 protein: ASSSGGRQF
clone size: -; V gene: TRBV5-5; J gene: TRBJ2-7; D gene: -; CDR3 protein: ASSLVGYPSYEQY
clone size: -; V gene: TRBV9; J gene: TRBJ1-2; D gene: TRBD1; CDR3 protein: ASSVDIQGLYGYT
clone size: -; V gene: TRBV6-5; J gene: TRBJ1-2; D gene: TRBD1; CDR3 protein: ASRPGQGLNYGYT
clone size: -; V gene: TRBV5-4; J gene: TRBJ2-7; D gene: -; CDR3 protein: ASSLGGQRYEQY
clone size: -; V gene: TRBV28; J gene: TRBJ1-1; D gene: TRBD1; CDR3 protein: ATLEWTGYTEAF
clone size: once; V gene: TRBV2; J gene: TRBJ2-3; D gene: -; CDR3 protein: ASIRDGGRTDTQY
clone size: -; V gene: TRBV9; J gene: TRBJ2-3; D gene: -; CDR3 protein: ASSVVPSGFSTDTQY
clone size: once; V gene: TRBV7-2; J gene: TRBJ1-2; D gene: TRBD1; CDR3 protein: ASSLDPQGMFYGYT
clone size: -; V gene: TRBV27; J gene: TRBJ2-3; D gene: TRBD2; CDR3 protein: ASSLGGRAADTQY
clone size: -; V gene: TRBV5-4; J gene: TRBJ1-2; D gene: -; CDR3 protein: ASSSQENYGYT
clone size: -; V gene: TRBV4-3; J gene: TRBJ2-1; D gene: -; CDR3 protein: ASSQDFGGGSYNEQF